This T cell receptor beta chain was sequenced during a study of blood T cell repertoires in COVID-19. Overall study context: COVID-19 samples from acute and convalescent phases originated in the United States, Italy and Spain. T cells, B-cell-depleted T cells, or PBMCs provided the cDNA or gDNA that served as material.

In the authors' methods: Amplification from reference gene primers served as the basis for estimated nucleated cell counts. The method was immunoSEQ multiplex PCR; TCRdb's version includes in-frame clones alone and lacks a portion of them. V, J and clone size are taken as reported in that table, and D and trimming were inferred from the DNA itself. The table shows around 86,000 clones, with about nine tenths occurring only once. The sequence came from an elderly woman with acute or convalescent COVID-19. The sample comprised peripheral blood.

The CDR3 reads CATITEISNQPQHF. DNA for the CDR3: TGTGCCACCATTACAGAAATCAGCAATCAGCCCCAGCATTTT. J is TRBJ1-5 and V is TRBV24-1, with D hard to call. The ends were cut back, 8 bases at V and 1 base at J, with 11 bases in the middle. CDR3 length: 14 residues. Germline V lookup: CDR1 KGHDR, CDR2 SFDVKD.